Detailed here is one TCR beta chain. Its target is not known. The data derive from a study of cytomegalovirus exposure and HLA in healthy donors. Overall study results and limits: In vitro work confirmed that three CMV-associated chains recognize CMV antigens. A previous analysis found most TCR beta V segments productive roughly 87% or roughly 30% of the time. An analysis was carried out later, and it reportedly showed fewer N-insertions in an Asian-associated ancestry cluster than the roughly 670-donor mean.

The CDR3 runs to 15 residues. The germline V gene encodes CDR1 MNHEY and CDR2 SVGAGI. V lost 4 bases, J lost 1 base, and 3 bases stayed unmatched. The PCR made use of 60 Vbeta and 13 Jbeta primers. Per the original methods: Unique TCR beta chains numbered around 75 million in a later analysis, with around 12 million shared. Profiled with immunoSEQ multiplex PCR; TCRdb holds only in-frame clones, not every one. V and J calls and clone size are given by that table; D and trimming were obtained from the DNA. Here the sample spans about 57,000 clones, 75% to 85% being singletons. The chain combines TRBV6-5 with TRBJ2-2; TRBD1 matches at 7 bases. The receptor comes from a man younger than 45 in good health and CMV-seronegative. Input material: PBMCs. CDR3 coding DNA: TGTGCCAGCAGTTGGGACAGACTGAACACCGGGGAGCTGTTTTTT. Protein product: CASSWDRLNTGELFF.